The TCR beta chain under discussion was sequenced for a study of beta chain features in type 1 diabetes. The authors reverse transcribed all of the isolated RNA, so sequencing captured expressed TCRB transcripts. Data came from immunoSEQ multiplex PCR; TCRdb stores just in-frame clones and leaves some out. The sample includes a few hundred thousand clones, around 9.9% of them seen just once. This clone was seen at least ten times. J lost 3 bases, V lost 5 bases, and 9 bases had no gene match. Germline V gene sequence: CDR1 ENHRY, CDR2 SYGVKD. The length of the CDR3 is 16 residues. The source material was central memory CD4+ T cells from blood. The V gene is TRBV10-3, the J gene TRBJ2-3; 9 positions agree with TRBD2. The sequence was collected from a man aged 18-30 years in good health. The CDR3 DNA follows: TGTGCCATCAGTCCTATCGATAGCGGGAGTACAGATACGCAGTATTTT. It encodes CAISPIDSGSTDTQYF.